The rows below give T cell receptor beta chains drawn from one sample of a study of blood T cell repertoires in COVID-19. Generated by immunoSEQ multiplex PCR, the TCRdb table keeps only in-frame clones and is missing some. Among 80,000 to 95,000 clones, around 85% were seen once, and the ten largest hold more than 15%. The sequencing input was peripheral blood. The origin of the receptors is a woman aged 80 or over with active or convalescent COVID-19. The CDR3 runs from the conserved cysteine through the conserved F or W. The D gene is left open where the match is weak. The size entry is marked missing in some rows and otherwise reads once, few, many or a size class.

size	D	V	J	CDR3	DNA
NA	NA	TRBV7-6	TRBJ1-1	CASSLGQNTEAFF	TGTGCCAGCAGCTTAGGGCAGAACACTGAAGCTTTCTTT
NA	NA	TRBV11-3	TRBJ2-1	CASSSPEQGQQFF	TGTGCCAGCAGCTCCCCAGAACAGGGCCAGCAGTTCTTC
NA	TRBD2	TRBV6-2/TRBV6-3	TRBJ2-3	CASSYSPPSGGSGDTQYF	TGTGCCAGCAGTTACTCCCCCCCCAGCGGGGGTAGCGGGGATACGCAGTATTTT
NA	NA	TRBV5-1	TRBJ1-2	CASSLNLQGYGYTF	TGCGCCAGCAGCTTAAACCTCCAGGGGTATGGCTACACCTTC
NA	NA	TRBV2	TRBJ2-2	CASSEALQGSGELFF	TGTGCCAGCAGTGAAGCGCTTCAGGGGAGCGGGGAGCTGTTTTTT
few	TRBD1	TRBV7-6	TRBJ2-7	CASSLQGASYEQYF	TGTGCCAGCAGCCTACAGGGGGCCTCTTACGAGCAGTACTTC
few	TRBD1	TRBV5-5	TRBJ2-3	CASSLKTGKDTQYF	TGTGCCAGCAGCTTGAAGACAGGGAAAGATACGCAGTATTTT
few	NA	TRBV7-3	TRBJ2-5	CASSFNGETQYF	TGTGCCAGCAGCTTTAACGGAGAGACCCAGTACTTC
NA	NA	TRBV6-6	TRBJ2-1	CASNDWDEQFF	TGTGCCAGCAATGACTGGGATGAGCAGTTCTTC
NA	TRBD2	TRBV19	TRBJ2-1	CASDLGGGSYNEQFF	TGTGCCAGTGACCTAGGCGGGGGGTCTTACAATGAGCAGTTCTTC
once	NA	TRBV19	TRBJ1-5	CASSGVGGEQPQHF	TGTGCCAGTAGTGGTGTAGGGGGAGAACAGCCCCAGCATTTT
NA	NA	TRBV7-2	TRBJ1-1	CASSLMRVAEAFF	TGTGCCAGCAGCTTGATGAGGGTGGCTGAAGCTTTCTTT
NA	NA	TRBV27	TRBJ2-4	CASSFTAAKNIQYF	TGTGCCAGCAGTTTTACAGCAGCCAAAAACATTCAGTACTTC
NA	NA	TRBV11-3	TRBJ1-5	CASSAIYQGISNQPQHF	TGTGCCAGCAGCGCTATATATCAGGGGATCAGCAATCAGCCCCAGCATTTT
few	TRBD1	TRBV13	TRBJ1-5	CASSRQGRDQPQHF	TGTGCCAGCAGCCGACAGGGAAGGGATCAGCCCCAGCATTTT
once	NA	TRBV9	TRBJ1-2	CASSVEWGPNGYTF	TGTGCCAGCAGCGTCGAGTGGGGGCCGAATGGCTACACCTTC
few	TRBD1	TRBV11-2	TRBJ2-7	CASSSPFTGAQYF	TGTGCCAGCAGCTCCCCCTTCACAGGGGCACAGTACTTC
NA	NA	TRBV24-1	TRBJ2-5	CATSDDRLGTQYF	TGTGCCACCAGTGACGACAGGCTGGGGACCCAGTACTTC
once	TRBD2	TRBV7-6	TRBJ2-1	CASSPLAGELSEQFF	TGTGCCAGCAGCCCCCTAGCGGGAGAATTGAGTGAGCAGTTCTTC
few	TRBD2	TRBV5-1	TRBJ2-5	CASSLDGRGEETQYF	TGCGCCAGCAGCTTGGATGGGCGGGGGGAAGAGACCCAGTACTTC